This T cell receptor (beta chain) stems from a study of blood T cell repertoires in COVID-19. Study as a whole: Specimens from acute and convalescent COVID-19 originated in the United States, Italy and Spain. T cells, B-cell-depleted T cells, or PBMCs supplied cDNA or gDNA.

Per the original data handling: How many nucleated cells were present was estimated from reference gene primer amplification. Sequencing used immunoSEQ multiplex PCR; TCRdb keeps in-frame clones, though not all of them. V, J and clone size reflect that table, while D and trimming were determined from the DNA. The repertoire holds around 300,000 clones, with roughly 86% as singletons. Material: peripheral blood. This sequence originates from a woman aged 30 to 39 who had recovered from COVID-19.

CDR3 loop: CASSISSGLTDTQYF. The CDR3 bases are TGTGCCAGTAGTATCTCAAGCGGGCTAACAGATACGCAGTATTTT. V is TRBV19 and J is TRBJ2-3, with D possibly TRBD2 on 6 matching bases. The CDR3 runs to 15 residues. Germline-derived CDR1 and CDR2 are LNHDA and SQIVND (reference sequence). V dropped 3 bases and J dropped 3 bases, with 13 bases sitting between them.